This TCR beta chain was found in a study of T cell responses to AZD1222 COVID-19 vaccine. Findings of the study overall: Most donors were white British and more were female, and clonal diversity was possibly underestimated. Compared with day 0, the breadth and depth of the Spike-specific TCR repertoire rose significantly after two doses of AZD1222.

As concerns this clone: Its antigen is unknown.

This CDR3 is 16 amino acids long. Germline V lookup: CDR1 SGHAT, CDR2 FQNNGV. The germline V and J ends were trimmed by 0 bases and 2 bases, with 13 bases remaining between them. Assay used: immunoSEQ multiplex PCR; TCRdb lists only in-frame clones, some missing. The sample consists of about 120,000 clones, 88% of them appearing once. The sequence came from an adult in good health. This specimen was peripheral blood, taken on day 0 of AZD1222 vaccination. The chain couples TRBV11-2 to TRBJ1-2; D possibly corresponds to TRBD1 (5 bases). CDR3 nucleotide sequence: TGTGCCAGCAGCTTAGACGGGGCAGTCCGCAACTATGGCTACACCTTC. This sequence encodes CASSLDGAVRNYGYTF.